This TCR beta chain is drawn from a study of CD8+CD57+ T cells in acquired aplastic anemia. About the study: Mean yield of DNA from sorted CD4+ and CD8+ cells was roughly 3.2 ug. Healthy donors gave approximately 9.8 million reads on average for CD4+ cells. General study points: Patients and controls were not found to differ significantly in CD8+ Simpson's diversity. Patients and controls turned out to have 25 to 30 CD8+ CDR3 sequences in common.

This clonotype was counted many times. The antigen is undetermined. CDR3 and TCR beta VDJ profiling relied on genomic DNA as the template. TCRdb independently ran MiXCR on the reads; one entry per CDR3 protein. Among just over 400,000 distinct CDR3 sequences listed, just under 70% were seen once. This TCR came from a human donor in good health, serving as a control. Sequencing was done on a sample of sorted CD4+, CD8+, or CD8+CD57+ T cells (not recorded which) from PBMCs.

The CDR3: CASSIASGLSETQYF. CDR3 in DNA: TGTGCCAGTAGTATAGCCAGCGGGCTTTCGGAGACCCAGTACTTC. This chain uses TRBV19 with TRBJ2-5; the D gene is possibly TRBD2 (6 bases). CDR1 and CDR2 (germline): LNHDA, SQIVND (reference sequence). The V end lost 1 base, the J end lost 5 bases, and 14 bases lay between the germline ends. This CDR3 is built from 15 residues.